The rows below give T cell receptor beta chains drawn from one sample of a study of cytomegalovirus exposure and HLA in healthy donors. Using immunoSEQ multiplex PCR, the repertoire was profiled, and TCRdb retains in-frame clones only, with some absent. In the table there are about 95,000 clones, less than 85% of which are singletons. Input material: PBMCs. These TCRs come from a young man in good health and CMV-seropositive. Both conserved end residues are part of each CDR3. D genes are given only for firm matches. Rows give clone size only sometimes, using once, few, many, or a class for an expanded clone.

TRBD2	TRBV14	TRBJ2-1	NA	CASSQLAGVYNEQFF	TGTGCCAGCAGCCAGTTGGCGGGGGTTTACAATGAGCAGTTCTTC
TRBD1	TRBV4-3	TRBJ2-7	NA	CASSPAVRTGEGEQYF	TGCGCCAGCAGCCCCGCAGTCAGGACAGGGGAAGGCGAGCAGTACTTC
NA	TRBV30	TRBJ1-1	NA	CACRKRGSAEAFF	TGTGCCTGCCGAAAGAGGGGGTCGGCTGAAGCTTTCTTT
TRBD1	TRBV2	TRBJ1-5	NA	CASSEDRGLWGNQPQHF	TGTGCCAGCAGTGAAGACAGGGGTCTCTGGGGCAATCAGCCCCAGCATTTT
TRBD2	TRBV19	TRBJ2-1	NA	CASTNLAGTYNEQFF	TGTGCCAGTACTAACTTAGCGGGGACCTACAATGAGCAGTTCTTC
NA	TRBV20-1	TRBJ1-2	NA	CSARSNYGYTF	TGCAGTGCTAGATCGAACTATGGCTACACCTTC
NA	TRBV5-1	TRBJ2-3	NA	CASSLESGAQYF	TGCGCCAGCAGCTTGGAGAGCGGAGCGCAGTATTTT
TRBD2	TRBV10-1	TRBJ2-1	NA	CASTSREGNEQFF	TGCGCCAGCACCTCCAGGGAGGGCAATGAGCAGTTCTTC
NA	TRBV28	TRBJ1-1	few	CASGTGYTEAFF	TGTGCCAGCGGTACAGGGTACACTGAAGCTTTCTTT
TRBD1	TRBV5-6	TRBJ2-3	NA	CASRFDRDRVSDTQYF	TGTGCCAGCAGGTTCGACCGGGACAGGGTCTCTGATACGCAGTATTTT
NA	TRBV20-1	TRBJ2-5	NA	CSASSKETQYF	TGCAGTGCTAGTTCTAAAGAGACCCAGTACTTC
TRBD2	TRBV13	TRBJ2-5	NA	CASSTRLAGGKETQYF	TGTGCCAGCAGCACCCGACTAGCGGGGGGCAAAGAGACCCAGTACTTC
NA	TRBV29-1	TRBJ2-3	NA	CSVGSDANSYF	TGCAGCGTTGGGAGTGACGCCAACTCGTATTTT
NA	TRBV11-2	TRBJ2-7	NA	CASSLDRDEQYF	TGTGCCAGCAGCTTAGATCGGGACGAGCAGTACTTC
TRBD1	TRBV7-8	TRBJ1-6	NA	CATGETGPGISPLHF	TGTGCCACCGGAGAGACAGGGCCAGGGATTTCACCCCTCCACTTT
NA	TRBV5-1	TRBJ1-1	few	CASSQQRNTEAFF	TGCGCCAGCAGCCAACAGAGGAACACTGAAGCTTTCTTT
NA	TRBV7-7	TRBJ2-7	NA	CASSPGLGSSYEQYF	TGTGCTAGCAGCCCCGGCTTGGGGAGCTCCTACGAGCAGTACTTC
TRBD1	TRBV19	TRBJ1-5	NA	CASSIDGTGKNQPQHF	TGTGCCAGTAGTATAGATGGGACAGGGAAGAATCAGCCCCAGCATTTT
TRBD2	TRBV15	TRBJ2-6	NA	CATSRDPLRLAGGSGANVLTF	TGTGCCACCAGCAGGGACCCCCTCCGGCTAGCGGGAGGATCCGGGGCCAACGTCCTGACTTTC
TRBD2	TRBV5-1	TRBJ2-3	NA	CASSLGLAVTDTQYF	TGCGCCAGCAGCTTGGGACTAGCGGTCACAGATACGCAGTATTTT
NA	TRBV4-1	TRBJ1-5	NA	CASSLIVRGNQPQHF	TGCGCCAGCAGCCTCATTGTTCGGGGCAATCAGCCCCAGCATTTT
NA	TRBV27	TRBJ2-1	NA	CASSLDSFEWDSEQFF	TGTGCCAGCAGTTTGGACAGCTTTGAATGGGATAGTGAGCAGTTCTTC
TRBD2	TRBV5-1	TRBJ2-3	NA	CASSIGTSGGYPSTDTQYF	TGCGCCAGCAGCATCGGGACTAGCGGGGGTTACCCTAGCACAGATACGCAGTATTTT
TRBD2	TRBV28	TRBJ2-1	NA	CASSLGSGPNEQFF	TGTGCCAGCAGTTTAGGTAGCGGGCCCAATGAGCAGTTCTTC
TRBD2	TRBV19	TRBJ2-7	NA	CASTPGRGAYEQYF	TGTGCCAGTACCCCGGGACGGGGGGCCTACGAGCAGTACTTC
TRBD1	TRBV7-2	TRBJ1-5	NA	CASSWDSIRPQHF	TGTGCCAGCAGTTGGGACAGCATTCGGCCCCAGCATTTT
NA	TRBV7-9	TRBJ2-5	NA	CASSVRGGETQYF	TGTGCCAGCAGCGTTAGAGGAGGGGAGACCCAGTACTTC
TRBD1	TRBV28	TRBJ2-7	NA	CASSVWAGTGTTEQYF	TGTGCCAGCAGTGTCTGGGCCGGGACAGGTACTACCGAGCAGTACTTC
TRBD1	TRBV15	TRBJ1-5	NA	CATSSTGQGSYSNQPQHF	TGTGCCACCAGCAGCACGGGACAGGGGAGCTATAGCAATCAGCCCCAGCATTTT
NA	TRBV30	TRBJ2-7	NA	CAWSPGVSYEQYF	TGTGCCTGGAGCCCCGGGGTAAGCTACGAGCAGTACTTC
TRBD1	TRBV19	TRBJ1-1	NA	CASSQTGSEAFF	TGTGCCAGTAGCCAGACAGGGTCTGAAGCTTTCTTT
NA	TRBV5-1	TRBJ2-3	NA	CASSFDGSPSTDTQYF	TGCGCCAGCAGCTTTGATGGGAGCCCGAGCACAGATACGCAGTATTTT
NA	TRBV7-3	TRBJ2-2	NA	CASRRTRNTGELFF	TGTGCCAGCAGAAGAACTCGAAACACCGGGGAGCTGTTTTTT
NA	TRBV9	TRBJ2-3	NA	CASSGWALAGRTDTQYF	TGTGCCAGCAGCGGTTGGGCCCTTGCTGGGCGAACAGATACGCAGTATTTT
TRBD2	TRBV30	TRBJ2-2	NA	CAWKSASGKFGELFF	TGTGCCTGGAAATCGGCTAGCGGGAAATTCGGGGAGCTGTTTTTT
NA	TRBV7-9	TRBJ1-1	NA	CASSPGRGEAFF	TGTGCCAGCAGCCCCGGGAGGGGCGAAGCTTTCTTT
NA	TRBV18	TRBJ2-7	once	CASSPPSRGSSYEQYF	TGTGCCAGCTCACCACCGAGCAGGGGTAGCTCCTACGAGCAGTACTTC